The 3 T cell receptor beta chains reported below all come from one sample, sequenced in a study of T cell responses to AZD1222 COVID-19 vaccine. Data came from immunoSEQ multiplex PCR; TCRdb stores just in-frame clones and leaves some out. The table lists approximately 110,000 clones, 89% of them singletons, with almost 4.5% in the top ten. The sequencing used peripheral blood, collected on day 0 of AZD1222 vaccination. The receptors were sampled from an adult in good health.

The chain is built from TRBV13 and TRBJ1-2, with 8 nucleotides matching TRBD1. Germline V lookup: CDR1 PRHDT, CDR2 FYEKMQ (reference sequence). The CDR3 length is 14 residues. The V gene end was trimmed by 2 bases and the J gene end by 5 bases; junction bases not matched to a gene: 4. CDR3 residues: CASSLQQGVYGYTF. In DNA form, the CDR3 reads TGTGCCAGCAGCTTACAACAGGGGGTGTATGGCTACACCTTC.

This clone was detected once. This sequence joins TRBV11-3 and TRBJ2-7; D call uncertain. The CDR3 runs to 13 residues. The V end lost 1 base, the J end lost 7 bases, and 11 bases lay between the germline ends. Germline CDR1 SGHNT, CDR2 YENEEA. CDR3 nucleotide sequence: TGTGCCAGCAGCTTAGGACCTCTCGGGGAGCAGTACTTC. Amino acids: CASSLGPLGEQYF. Supplemented by reference TRBV11-3 and TRBJ2-7, the full variable domain reads EAGVVQSPRYKIIEKKQPVAFWCNPISGHNTLYWYLQNLGQGPELLIRYENEEAVDDSQLPKDRFSAERLKGVDSTLKIQPAELGDSAVYLCASSLGPLGEQYFGPGTRLTVT.

The chain couples TRBV30 to TRBJ1-2; D gene ambiguous. From germline, CDR1 is GTSNPN and CDR2 SVGIG (reference sequence). With 2 bases removed from V and 0 bases from J, the gap between germline ends came to 13 bases. CDR3 size: 15 residues. CDR3 DNA sequence: TGTGCCTGGAGTATGGAGACTCTAGCTAACTATGGCTACACCTTC. This translates into CAWSMETLANYGYTF.